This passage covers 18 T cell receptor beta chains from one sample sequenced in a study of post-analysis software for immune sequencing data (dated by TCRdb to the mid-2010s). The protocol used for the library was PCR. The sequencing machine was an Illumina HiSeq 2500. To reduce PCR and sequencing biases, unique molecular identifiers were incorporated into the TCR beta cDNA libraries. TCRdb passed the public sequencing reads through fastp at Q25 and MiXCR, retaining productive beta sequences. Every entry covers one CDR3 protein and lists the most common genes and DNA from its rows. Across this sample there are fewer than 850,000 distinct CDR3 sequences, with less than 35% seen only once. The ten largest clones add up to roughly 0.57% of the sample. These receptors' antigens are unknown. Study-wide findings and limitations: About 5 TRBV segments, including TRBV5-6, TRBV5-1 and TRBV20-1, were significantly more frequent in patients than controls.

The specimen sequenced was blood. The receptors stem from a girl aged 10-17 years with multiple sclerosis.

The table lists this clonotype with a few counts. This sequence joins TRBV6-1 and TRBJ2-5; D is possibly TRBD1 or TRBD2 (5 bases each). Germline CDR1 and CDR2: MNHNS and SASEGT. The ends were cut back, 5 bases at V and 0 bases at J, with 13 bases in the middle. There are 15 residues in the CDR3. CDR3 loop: CASSPVRGYQETQYF. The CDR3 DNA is TGTGCCAGCAGTCCCGTCCGGGGCTACCAAGAGACCCAGTACTTC.

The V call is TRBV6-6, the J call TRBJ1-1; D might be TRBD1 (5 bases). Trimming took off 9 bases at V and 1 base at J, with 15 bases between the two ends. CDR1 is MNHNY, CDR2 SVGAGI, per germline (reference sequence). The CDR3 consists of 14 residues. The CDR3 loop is CASSARGKNTEAFF. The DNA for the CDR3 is TGTGCCAGTTCTGCGCGGGGGAAGAACACTGAAGCTTTCTTT.

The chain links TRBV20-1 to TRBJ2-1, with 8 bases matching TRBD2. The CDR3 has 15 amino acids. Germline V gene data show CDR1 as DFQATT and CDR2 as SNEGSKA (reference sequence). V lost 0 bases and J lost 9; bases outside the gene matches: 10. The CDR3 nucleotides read TGCAGTGCTAGAGATCCAGCGGGGGTGACAGTTGAGCAGTTCTTC. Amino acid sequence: CSARDPAGVTVEQFF.

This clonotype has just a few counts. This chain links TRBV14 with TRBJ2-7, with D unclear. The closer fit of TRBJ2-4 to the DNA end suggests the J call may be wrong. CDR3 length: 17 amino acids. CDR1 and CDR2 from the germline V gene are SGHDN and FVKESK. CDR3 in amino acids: CASSRAVLPTSRNIQYF. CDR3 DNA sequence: TGTGCCAGCAGCCGAGCTGTCCTACCTACCTCCCGGAACATTCAGTACTTC.

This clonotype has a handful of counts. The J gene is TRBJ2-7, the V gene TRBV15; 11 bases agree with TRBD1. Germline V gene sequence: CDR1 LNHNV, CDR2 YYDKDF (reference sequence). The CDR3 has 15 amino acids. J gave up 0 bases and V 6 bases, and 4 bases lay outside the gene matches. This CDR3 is CATRGTGGSSYEQYF. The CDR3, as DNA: TGTGCCACCAGGGGGACAGGGGGTTCCTCCTACGAGCAGTACTTC.

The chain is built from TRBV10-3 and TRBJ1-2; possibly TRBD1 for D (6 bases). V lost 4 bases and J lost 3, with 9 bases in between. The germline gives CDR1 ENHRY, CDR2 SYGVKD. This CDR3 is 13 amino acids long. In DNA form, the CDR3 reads TGTGCCATCAGTGCGGGACACGACTATGGCTACACCTTC. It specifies CAISAGHDYGYTF.

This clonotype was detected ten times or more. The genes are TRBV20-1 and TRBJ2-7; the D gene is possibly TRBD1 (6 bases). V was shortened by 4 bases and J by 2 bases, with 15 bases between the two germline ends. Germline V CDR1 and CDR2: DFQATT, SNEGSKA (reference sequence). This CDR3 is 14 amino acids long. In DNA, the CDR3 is TGCAGTGCTATCGACCCCGGACAGACCTACGAGCAGTACTTC. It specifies CSAIDPGQTYEQYF.

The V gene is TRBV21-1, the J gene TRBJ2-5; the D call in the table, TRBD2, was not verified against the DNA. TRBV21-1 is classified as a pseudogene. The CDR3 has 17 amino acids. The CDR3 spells CASGQVGGSGSRRTQYF. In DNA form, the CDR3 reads TGTGCCAGCGGACAGGTCGGGGGCAGCGGGAGCAGACGGACCCAGTACTTC.

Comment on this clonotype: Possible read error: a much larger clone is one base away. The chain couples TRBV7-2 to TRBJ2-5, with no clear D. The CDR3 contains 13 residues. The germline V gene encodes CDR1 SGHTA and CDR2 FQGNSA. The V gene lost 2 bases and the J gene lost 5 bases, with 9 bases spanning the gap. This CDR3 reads CASSLIGVETQYF. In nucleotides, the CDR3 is TGTGCCAGCAGCTTAATTGGCGTTGAGACCCAGTACTTC.

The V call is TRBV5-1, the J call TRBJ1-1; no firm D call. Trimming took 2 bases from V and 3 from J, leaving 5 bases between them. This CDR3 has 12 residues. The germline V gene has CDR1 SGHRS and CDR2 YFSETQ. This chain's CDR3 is CASSFGDTEAFF. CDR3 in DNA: TGCGCCAGCAGCTTTGGGGACACTGAAGCTTTCTTT.

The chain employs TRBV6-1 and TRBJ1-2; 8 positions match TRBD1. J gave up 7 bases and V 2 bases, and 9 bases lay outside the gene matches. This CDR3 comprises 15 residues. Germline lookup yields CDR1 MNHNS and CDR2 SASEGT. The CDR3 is CASSERWQGAPGYTF. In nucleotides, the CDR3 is TGTGCCAGCAGTGAACGGTGGCAGGGGGCACCTGGCTACACCTTC.

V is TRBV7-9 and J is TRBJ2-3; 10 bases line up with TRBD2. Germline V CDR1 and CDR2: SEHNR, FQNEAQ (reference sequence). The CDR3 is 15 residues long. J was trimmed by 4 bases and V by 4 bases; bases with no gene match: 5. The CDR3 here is CASSSSLAGADTQYF. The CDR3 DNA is TGTGCCAGCAGCTCCTCCCTAGCGGGAGCAGATACGCAGTATTTT.

CDR3 loop: CASSDSGGGMTDTQYF. Written as DNA, the CDR3 is TGTGCCAGCAGCGATTCGGGCGGGGGGATGACAGATACGCAGTATTTT. V gene TRBV14 combines with J gene TRBJ2-3; 8 nucleotides agree with TRBD2. CDR1 is SGHDN and CDR2 is FVKESK in the germline V gene. The ends lost 5 bases at V and 3 bases at J; junction bases unmatched: 10. This CDR3 has 16 amino acids. The full variable domain, rest sourced from reference TRBV14 and TRBJ2-3, is EAGVTQFPSHSVIEKGQTVTLRCDPISGHDNLYWYRRVMGKEIKFLLHFVKESKQDESGMPNNRFLAERTGGTYSTLKVQPAELEDSGVYFCASSDSGGGMTDTQYFGPGTRLTVL.

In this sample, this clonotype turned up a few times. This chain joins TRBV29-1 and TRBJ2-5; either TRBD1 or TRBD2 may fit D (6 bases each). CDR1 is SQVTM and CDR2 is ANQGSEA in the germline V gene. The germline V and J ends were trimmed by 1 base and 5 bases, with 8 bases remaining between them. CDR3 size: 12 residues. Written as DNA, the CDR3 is TGCAGCGTTGAAGGGGGGGCGGAGACCCAGTACTTC. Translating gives CSVEGGAETQYF.

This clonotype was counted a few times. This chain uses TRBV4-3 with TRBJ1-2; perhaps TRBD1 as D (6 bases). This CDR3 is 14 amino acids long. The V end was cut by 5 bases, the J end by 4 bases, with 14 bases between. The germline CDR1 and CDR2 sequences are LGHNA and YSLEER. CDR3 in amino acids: CASSGLDRTYGYTF. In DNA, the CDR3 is TGCGCCAGCAGCGGGTTAGACAGGACCTATGGCTACACCTTC.

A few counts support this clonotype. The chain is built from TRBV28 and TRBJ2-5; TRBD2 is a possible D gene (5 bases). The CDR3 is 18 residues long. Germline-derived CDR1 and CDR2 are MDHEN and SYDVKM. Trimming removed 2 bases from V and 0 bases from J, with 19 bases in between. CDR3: CASSLLLETRQYQETQYF. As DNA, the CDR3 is TGTGCCAGCAGTTTACTACTAGAGACACGACAATACCAAGAGACCCAGTACTTC.

The CDR3 nucleotides are TGCGCCAGCAGCTTCCGAGGGATCTCCTACGAGCAGTACTTC. Translation: CASSFRGISYEQYF. The chain joins TRBV5-1 to TRBJ2-7; D possibly corresponds to TRBD2 (5 bases). The CDR3 has 14 residues. The V and J ends lost 2 bases and 0 bases respectively, with 9 bases between them. Germline loops: CDR1 SGHRS, CDR2 YFSETQ.

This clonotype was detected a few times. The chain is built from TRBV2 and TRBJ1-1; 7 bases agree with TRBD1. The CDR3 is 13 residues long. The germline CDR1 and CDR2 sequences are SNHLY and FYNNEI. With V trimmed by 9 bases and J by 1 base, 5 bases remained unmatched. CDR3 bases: TGTGCCAGTTCCGGGACAGCGAACACTGAAGCTTTCTTT. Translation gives CASSGTANTEAFF.